Each of the 26 T cell receptor beta chains below was sequenced from the same sample in a study of shared clonotypes between healthy human individuals. Generated by immunoSEQ multiplex PCR, the TCRdb table keeps only in-frame clones and is missing some. Among around 700,000 clones listed, about two thirds were seen once. Sequencing was performed on memory CD4+ T cells sorted from blood. Noted subset: CD45RA-negative fraction. The receptors were sampled from a woman aged 25-40 years in good health.

This clone has a handful of counts. The CDR3 is CASSLPLLIHEQFF. DNA of the CDR3: TGTGCCAGCAGTTTACCCCTCCTGATCCATGAGCAGTTCTTC. V gene TRBV28 combines with J gene TRBJ2-1; D gene ambiguous. This CDR3 comprises 14 residues. V dropped 2 bases and J dropped 8 bases, with 13 bases sitting between them. Per the germline V gene, CDR1 is MDHEN and CDR2 is SYDVKM.

This chain joins TRBV27 and TRBJ2-5, with D possibly being TRBD1 (5 bases). Trimming cost V 1 base and J 1 base, with 7 bases left between them. The CDR3 loop spans 14 amino acids. Germline V gene lookup returns CDR1 MNHEY and CDR2 SMNVEV (reference sequence). The CDR3 loop reads CASSLWGTQETQYF. The DNA of the CDR3 is TGTGCCAGCAGTTTATGGGGCACCCAAGAGACCCAGTACTTC.

This sequence joins TRBV27 and TRBJ2-3; possibly TRBD2 for D (6 bases). Germline loops: CDR1 MNHEY, CDR2 SMNVEV (reference sequence). With 6 bases removed from V and 2 bases from J, the gap between germline ends came to 15 bases. The CDR3 spans 15 residues. CDR3 sequence (DNA): TGTGCCAGCAGACAGAATAGCGGCGCCACAGATACGCAGTATTTT. Amino acid sequence: CASRQNSGATDTQYF.

The rearrangement joins TRBV5-4 to TRBJ1-1, with 7 positions matching TRBD1. Germline V gene data show CDR1 as SGHNT and CDR2 as YYREEE (reference sequence). This CDR3 has 16 amino acids. The J segment lost 2 bases and the V segment lost 0 bases, leaving 7 bases of the junction unmatched. This CDR3 is CASSLAPTGINTEAFF. The CDR3 region has the DNA TGTGCCAGCAGCTTGGCCCCGACAGGGATTAACACTGAAGCTTTCTTT.

The chain links TRBV27 to TRBJ2-1, with 8 bases that match TRBD2. Germline assignment: CDR1 MNHEY and CDR2 SMNVEV (reference sequence). The CDR3 extends over 18 amino acids. With 2 bases clipped from V and 7 bases from J, the junction kept 16 bases outside the gene matches. The CDR3 DNA reads TGTGCCAGCAGTTTACTAGCGGGTCTAACTTGGCCGGAAAATGAGCAGTTCTTC. Amino acids: CASSLLAGLTWPENEQFF.

This chain uses TRBV28 with TRBJ2-1, with unresolved D. Germline-derived CDR1 and CDR2 are MDHEN and SYDVKM. V was shortened by 6 bases and J by 0 bases, with 6 bases between the two germline ends. The CDR3 totals 13 residues. CDR3 residues: CASSKSSYNEQFF. CDR3 DNA sequence: TGTGCCAGCAGCAAAAGCTCCTACAATGAGCAGTTCTTC.

The chain employs TRBV25-1 and TRBJ2-5, with D uncertain. CDR1 and CDR2 (germline): MGHDK, SYGVNS. This CDR3 has 14 amino acids. With 2 bases removed from V and 5 bases from J, the gap between germline ends came to 12 bases. CDR3 loop: CASSEPVAGETQYF. The CDR3 region has the DNA TGTGCCAGCAGTGAACCGGTAGCTGGGGAGACCCAGTACTTC.

This clone was recorded once. This sequence joins TRBV7-8 and TRBJ2-1; D is undetermined. This CDR3 is 15 amino acids long. The germline CDR1 and CDR2 sequences are SGHVS and FQNEAQ. V was clipped by 0 bases and J by 4 bases, with 10 bases between them. CDR3 in DNA: TGTGCCAGCAGCTTAGCACAGTGGAGATACAATGAGCAGTTCTTC. It encodes CASSLAQWRYNEQFF. Full variable domain (remainder filled in from reference TRBV7-8 and TRBJ2-1): GAGVSQSPRYKVAKRGQDVALRCDPISGHVSLFWYQQALGQGPEFLTYFQNEAQLDKSGLPSDRFFAERPEGSVSTLKIQRTQQEDSAVYLCASSLAQWRYNEQFFGPGTRLTVL.

A single count supports this clone. The CDR3 sequence: CASSGLRSGANVLTF. DNA for the CDR3: TGTGCCAGCAGTGGACTGCGCTCTGGGGCCAACGTCCTGACTTTC. The rearrangement uses TRBV2 and TRBJ2-6; D unresolved. Germline lookup yields CDR1 SNHLY and CDR2 FYNNEI. There are 15 residues in the CDR3. The germline V and J ends were trimmed by 4 bases and 0 bases, with 7 bases remaining between them.

The J gene is TRBJ2-7, the V gene TRBV6-4, with 8 nucleotides matching TRBD2. V shed 7 bases and J 6 bases; nucleotides not matched to a gene: 14. The CDR3 totals 15 residues. CDR1 is MRHNA, CDR2 SNTAGT, per germline. The CDR3 coding sequence is TGTGCCAGCAATCGAAGCCCGGGACTAGGATCCGAGCAGTACTTC. Amino acid sequence: CASNRSPGLGSEQYF.

This sequence joins TRBV7-8 and TRBJ2-1, with a possible D match to TRBD2 (5 bases). This CDR3 is 19 amino acids long. With 2 bases removed from V and 3 bases from J, the gap between germline ends came to 23 bases. CDR1 is SGHVS and CDR2 is FQNEAQ in the germline V gene. In nucleotides, the CDR3 is TGTGCCAGCAGCTTACGTCCCCTAGCAGATCCTACCTTCTACAATGAGCAGTTCTTC. Amino acid sequence: CASSLRPLADPTFYNEQFF.

Regarding this clone: The same CDR3 is also encoded by other DNA sequences in this sample. J is TRBJ2-5 and V is TRBV11-2, with 7 bases that match TRBD2. V was pared by 1 base and J by 4 bases, with 3 bases of the junction left unmatched. The CDR3 spans 14 residues. Germline V gene lookup returns CDR1 SGHAT and CDR2 FQNNGV. As DNA, the CDR3 is TGTGCCAGCAGCTTAGTGCGGGGGAGAGAGACCCAGTACTTC. Translated: CASSLVRGRETQYF.

The chain carries TRBV30 and TRBJ2-7, with D uncertain. The CDR3 sequence is 12 residues long. The germline V and J ends were trimmed by 1 base and 10 bases, with 14 bases remaining between them. Germline CDR1 and CDR2: GTSNPN and SVGIG (reference sequence). The CDR3 DNA sequence: TGTGCCTGGAGTGCTCTAGGACGACTTCAGTACTTC. Translating it yields CAWSALGRLQYF. The variable domain in full, completed from reference TRBV30 and TRBJ2-7, reads SQTIHQWPATLVQPVGSPLSLECTVEGTSNPNLYWYRQAAGRGLQLLFYSVGIGQISSEVPQNLSASRPQDRQFILSSKKLLLSDSGFYLCAWSALGRLQYFGPGTRLTVT.

This clone was picked up one time. The chain is built from TRBV5-1 and TRBJ2-2; possible D gene TRBD2, 6 bases. Germline lookup yields CDR1 SGHRS and CDR2 YFSETQ. The germline V and J ends were trimmed by 3 bases and 5 bases, with 17 bases remaining between them. This CDR3 region has 16 residues. CDR3 sequence reads: CASSSAGRSQTGELFF. The CDR3 region has the DNA TGCGCCAGCAGCTCAGCGGGTCGGTCGCAAACCGGGGAGCTGTTTTTT.

The chain combines TRBV7-1 with TRBJ1-4, with D possibly matching TRBD1 (6 bases). TRBV7-1 is identified as an open reading frame with a role that is uncertain. The length of the CDR3 is 13 residues. The V gene lost 4 bases and the J gene lost 7 bases, with 10 bases spanning the gap. CDR3 DNA sequence: TGTGCCAGCAGCTTAGGGACAAGTGAAAAACTGTTTTTT. Its translation is CASSLGTSEKLFF.

On this clone itself: Other nucleotide sequences from this sample produce the same CDR3. V and J are TRBV6-6 and TRBJ1-2; unclear D gene. CDR1 and CDR2 (germline): MNHNY, SVGAGI (reference sequence). This CDR3 contains 13 residues. Between the trimmed V and J ends, which lost 6 bases and 2 bases, there was a span of 10 bases. CDR3 nucleotide sequence: TGTGCCAGCAGCTCCGACGGGAACTATGGCTACACCTTC. It codes for CASSSDGNYGYTF.

Concerning this clone itself: The same CDR3 arises from other DNA sequences in this sample as well. The V and J genes are TRBV5-1 and TRBJ2-1; 13 nucleotides line up with TRBD2. CDR3 length equals 15 residues. The V segment lost 3 bases and the J segment 7 bases; nucleotides outside the gene matches: 4. CDR1 and CDR2 (germline): SGHRS, YFSETQ. The CDR3 here is CASSSGTSGTNEQFF. The CDR3, as DNA: TGCGCCAGCAGCTCGGGGACTAGCGGGACGAATGAGCAGTTCTTC.

The CDR3 DNA is TGTGCCAGCAGCCAAGGGGGAGTCGAGCAGTTCTTC. It encodes CASSQGGVEQFF. The chain joins TRBV14 to TRBJ2-1; D perhaps matches TRBD2 (5 bases). The CDR3 is made up of 12 amino acids. V was clipped by 1 base and J by 10 bases, with 8 bases between them. Germline CDR1 reads SGHDN; CDR2 reads FVKESK.

This clone was detected only a few times. The V gene is TRBV19, the J gene TRBJ1-1; the D is unclear. Germline V gene data show CDR1 as LNHDA and CDR2 as SQIVND (reference sequence). Deletions cut 3 bases from V and 1 base from J, with 9 bases between. This CDR3 has 14 residues. Written as DNA, the CDR3 is TGTGCCAGTAGTATGGCTTCCCCGAACACTGAAGCTTTCTTT. This translates into CASSMASPNTEAFF.

This clone was detected a few times. The rearrangement joins TRBV27 to TRBJ2-1; 8 bases line up with TRBD1. V lost 2 bases to trimming and J lost 15 bases; unmatched junction nucleotides: 6. This CDR3 comprises 12 residues. Germline V gene sequence: CDR1 MNHEY, CDR2 SMNVEV (reference sequence). The CDR3 bases are TGTGCCAGCAGTTTAGGACAGGGAAAATCGTTCTTC. Protein sequence: CASSLGQGKSFF.

This clone was observed a few times. V is TRBV2 and J is TRBJ1-2; a possible D gene is TRBD1 (5 bases). CDR1 is SNHLY and CDR2 is FYNNEI in the germline V gene. The V gene lost 7 bases and the J gene lost 5 bases, with 23 bases spanning the gap. The length of the CDR3 is 16 residues. For the CDR3, the DNA is TGTGCCAGCATAACCAGGGATCCCCTTTCGGAGTATGGCTACACCTTC. It codes for CASITRDPLSEYGYTF.

The rearrangement joins TRBV28 to TRBJ1-5; 7 nucleotides agree with TRBD1. Looked up from germline, CDR1 is MDHEN and CDR2 is SYDVKM. CDR3 length: 15 residues. After removal of 4 bases from V and 2 bases from J, the junction contained 5 bases not matched to a gene. CDR3 in amino acids: CASSSFGQGNQPQHF. The CDR3 DNA sequence: TGTGCCAGCAGTTCTTTCGGACAGGGCAATCAGCCCCAGCATTTT.

J is TRBJ2-2 and V is TRBV4-1; 11 bases are a match to TRBD2. This CDR3 has 16 amino acids. Germline lookup yields CDR1 MGHRA and CDR2 YSYEKL. The V gene end was trimmed by 4 bases and the J gene end by 3 bases; junction bases not matched to a gene: 4. The CDR3 spells CASSRGLAADTGELFF. CDR3 DNA sequence: TGCGCCAGCAGCCGGGGACTAGCGGCGGACACCGGGGAGCTGTTTTTT.

This chain connects TRBV7-2 to TRBJ1-2; no definite D call. This CDR3 spans 13 amino acids. V was pared by 5 bases and J by 7 bases, with 14 bases between. From germline, CDR1 is SGHTA and CDR2 FQGNSA. CDR3 amino acids: CASSPGKGLGYTF. The CDR3 DNA is TGTGCCAGCAGCCCGGGGAAGGGCCTTGGCTACACCTTC. The full variable domain, rest sourced from reference TRBV7-2 and TRBJ1-2, is GAGVSQSPSNKVTEKGKDVELRCDPISGHTALYWYRQSLGQGLEFLIYFQGNSAPDKSGLPSDRFSAERTGGSVSTLTIQRTQQEDSAVYLCASSPGKGLGYTFGSGTRLTVV.

This rearrangement joins TRBV10-2 to TRBJ2-6; D is undetermined. This CDR3 region has 13 residues. Germline lookup yields CDR1 WSHSY and CDR2 SAAADI. Trimming stripped 6 bases from V and 5 bases from J, with 8 bases between. In DNA form, the CDR3 reads TGCGCCAGCAGCCCACTCTGGGCCAACGTCCTGACTTTC. Its protein product is CASSPLWANVLTF.

The rearrangement links TRBV4-2 to TRBJ2-3; D might be TRBD2 (6 bases). The germline V gene has CDR1 LGHNA and CDR2 YNFKEQ. V dropped 4 bases and J dropped 1 base, with 12 bases sitting between them. The CDR3 covers 15 residues. The CDR3 here is CASSPGTSGTDTQYF. The CDR3 nucleotides are TGTGCCAGCAGCCCCGGGACTTCCGGCACAGATACGCAGTATTTT.